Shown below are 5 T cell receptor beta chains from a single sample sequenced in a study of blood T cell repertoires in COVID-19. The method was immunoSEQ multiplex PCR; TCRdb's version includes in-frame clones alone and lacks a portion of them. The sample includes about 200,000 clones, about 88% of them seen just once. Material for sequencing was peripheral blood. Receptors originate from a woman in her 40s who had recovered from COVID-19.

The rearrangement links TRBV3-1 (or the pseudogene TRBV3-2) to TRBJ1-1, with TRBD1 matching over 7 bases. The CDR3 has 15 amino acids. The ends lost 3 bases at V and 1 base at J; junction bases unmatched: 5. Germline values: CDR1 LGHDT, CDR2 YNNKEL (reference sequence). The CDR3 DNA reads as TGTGCCAGCAGCCACACGGGACAGAGGAACACTGAAGCTTTCTTT. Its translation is CASSHTGQRNTEAFF.

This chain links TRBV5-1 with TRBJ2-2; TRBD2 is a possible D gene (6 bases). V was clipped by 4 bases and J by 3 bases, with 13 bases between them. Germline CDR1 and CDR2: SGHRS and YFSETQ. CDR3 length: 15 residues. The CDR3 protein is CASSPGTLYTGELFF. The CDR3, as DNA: TGCGCCAGCAGCCCCGGGACTCTCTACACCGGGGAGCTGTTTTTT. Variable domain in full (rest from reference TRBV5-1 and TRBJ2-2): KAGVTQTPRYLIKTRGQQVTLSCSPISGHRSVSWYQQTPGQGLQFLFEYFSETQRNKGNFPGRFSGRQFSNSRSEMNVSTLELGDSALYLCASSPGTLYTGELFFGEGSRLTVL.

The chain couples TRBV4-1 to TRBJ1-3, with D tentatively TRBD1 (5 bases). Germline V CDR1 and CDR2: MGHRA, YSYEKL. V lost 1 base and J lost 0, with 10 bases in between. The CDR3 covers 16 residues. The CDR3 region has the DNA TGCGCCAGCAGCCAAGGGGCAGGGCTCTCTGGAAACACCATATATTTT. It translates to CASSQGAGLSGNTIYF.

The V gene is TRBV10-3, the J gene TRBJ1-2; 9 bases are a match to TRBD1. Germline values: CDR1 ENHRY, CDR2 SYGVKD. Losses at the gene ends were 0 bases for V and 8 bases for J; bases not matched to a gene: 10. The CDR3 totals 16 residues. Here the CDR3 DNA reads TGTGCCATCAGTGAGTCCGGAGGGGACAGGGAAAGGGGCTACACCTTC. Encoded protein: CAISESGGDRERGYTF.

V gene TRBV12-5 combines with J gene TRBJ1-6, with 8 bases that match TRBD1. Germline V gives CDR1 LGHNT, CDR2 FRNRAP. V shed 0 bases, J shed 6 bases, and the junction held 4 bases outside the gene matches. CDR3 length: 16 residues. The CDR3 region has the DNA TGTGCTAGTGGTTTGGTTCACGACAGGGGTAATTCACCCCTCCACTTT. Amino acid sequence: CASGLVHDRGNSPLHF. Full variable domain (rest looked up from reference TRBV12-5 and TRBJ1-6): DARVTQTPRHKVTEMGQEVTMRCQPILGHNTVFWYRQTMMQGLELLAYFRNRAPLDDSGMPKDRFSAEMPDATLATLKIQPSEPRDSAVYFCASGLVHDRGNSPLHFGNGTRLTVT.